This entry features one TCR beta chain sequence. This record comes from a study of shared clonotypes between healthy human individuals. Assay: immunoSEQ multiplex PCR; the TCRdb copy retains only in-frame clones and omits some. The sample lists 2 million to 3 million clones; roughly 93% were seen once. This CDR3 has 13 residues. Per the germline V gene, CDR1 is SNHLY and CDR2 is FYNNEI. Between the trimmed V and J ends, which lost 3 bases and 4 bases, there was a span of 8 bases. The sequencing input was naive CD4+ T cells from PBMCs. This sample's subset: CD45RA+ positively selected. The origin of this receptor is a man between 18 and 29 years old in good health. Some clones in this sample may be carry-over from other donors' samples. The V and J genes are TRBV2 and TRBJ2-3, with unresolved D. The DNA of the CDR3 is TGTGCCAGCAGTGAGAATAGCCCAGATACGCAGTATTTT. Its translation: CASSENSPDTQYF.